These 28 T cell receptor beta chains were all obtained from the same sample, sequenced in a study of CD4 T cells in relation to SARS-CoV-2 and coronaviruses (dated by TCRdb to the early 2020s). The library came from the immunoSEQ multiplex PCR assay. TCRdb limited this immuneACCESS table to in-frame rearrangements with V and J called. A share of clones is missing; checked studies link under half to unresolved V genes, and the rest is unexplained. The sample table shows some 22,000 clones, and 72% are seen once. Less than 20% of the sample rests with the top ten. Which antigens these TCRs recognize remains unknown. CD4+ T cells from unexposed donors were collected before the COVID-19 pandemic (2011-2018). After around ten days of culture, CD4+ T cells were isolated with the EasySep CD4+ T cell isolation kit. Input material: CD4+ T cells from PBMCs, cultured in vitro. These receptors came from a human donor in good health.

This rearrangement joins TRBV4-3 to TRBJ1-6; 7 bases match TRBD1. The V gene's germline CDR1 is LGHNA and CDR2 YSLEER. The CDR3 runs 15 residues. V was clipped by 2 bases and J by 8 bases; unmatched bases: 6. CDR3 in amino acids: CASSQQSTGDSPLHF. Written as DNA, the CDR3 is TGCGCCAGCAGCCAACAGTCCACAGGGGATTCACCCCTCCACTTT.

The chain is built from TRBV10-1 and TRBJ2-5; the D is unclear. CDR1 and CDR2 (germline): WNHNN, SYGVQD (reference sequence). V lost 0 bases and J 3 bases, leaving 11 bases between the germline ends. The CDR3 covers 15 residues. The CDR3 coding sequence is TGCGCCAGCAGTGAGTCGAGATCTGGAAAAGAGACCCAGTACTTC. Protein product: CASSESRSGKETQYF.

The CDR3 loop reads CASSQTENQPQHF. The CDR3 nucleotides are TGTGCCAGCAGCCAGACAGAAAATCAGCCCCAGCATTTT. The V gene is TRBV14, the J gene TRBJ1-5; weak D call: TRBD1 (5 bases). Trimming stripped 3 bases from V and 4 bases from J, with 7 bases between. The CDR3 contains 13 residues. The germline CDR1 and CDR2 sequences are SGHDN and FVKESK.

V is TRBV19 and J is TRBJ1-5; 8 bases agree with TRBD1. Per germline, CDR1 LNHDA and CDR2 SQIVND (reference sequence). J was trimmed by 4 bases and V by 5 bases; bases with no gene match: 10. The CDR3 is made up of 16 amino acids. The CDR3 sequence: CASSGSGGTRNQPQHF. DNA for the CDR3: TGTGCCAGTAGTGGGTCAGGGGGCACCCGAAATCAGCCCCAGCATTTT.

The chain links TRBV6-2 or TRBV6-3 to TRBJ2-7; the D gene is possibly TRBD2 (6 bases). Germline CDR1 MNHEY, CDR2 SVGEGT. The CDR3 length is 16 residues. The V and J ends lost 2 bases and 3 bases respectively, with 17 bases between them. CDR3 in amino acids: CASSYPLGGFLYEQYF. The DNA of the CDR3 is TGTGCCAGCAGTTACCCACTCGGAGGGTTCCTCTACGAGCAGTACTTC.

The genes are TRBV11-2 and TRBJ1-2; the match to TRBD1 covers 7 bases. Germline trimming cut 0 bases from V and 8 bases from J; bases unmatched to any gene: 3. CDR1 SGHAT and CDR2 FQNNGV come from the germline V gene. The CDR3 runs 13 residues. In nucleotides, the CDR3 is TGTGCCAGCAGCTTAGATAGGGGGCGAGGCTACACCTTC. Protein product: CASSLDRGRGYTF.

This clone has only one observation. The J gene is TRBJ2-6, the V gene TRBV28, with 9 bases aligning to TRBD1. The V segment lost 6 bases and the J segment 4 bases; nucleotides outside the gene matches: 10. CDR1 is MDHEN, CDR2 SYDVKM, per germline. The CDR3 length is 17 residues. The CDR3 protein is CASSQHGTGKGANVLTF. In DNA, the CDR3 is TGTGCCAGCAGCCAACATGGGACAGGGAAAGGGGCCAACGTCCTGACTTTC.

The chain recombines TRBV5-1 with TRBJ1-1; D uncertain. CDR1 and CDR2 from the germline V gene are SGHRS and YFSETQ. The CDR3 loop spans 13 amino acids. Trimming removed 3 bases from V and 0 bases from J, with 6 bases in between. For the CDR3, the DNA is TGCGCCAGCAGCTACGTCATGAACACTGAAGCTTTCTTT. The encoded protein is CASSYVMNTEAFF.

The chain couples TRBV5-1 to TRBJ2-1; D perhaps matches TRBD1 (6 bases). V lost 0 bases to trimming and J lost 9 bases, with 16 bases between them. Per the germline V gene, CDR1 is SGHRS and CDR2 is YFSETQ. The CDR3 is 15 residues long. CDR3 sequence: CASSLEGVEVGEQFF. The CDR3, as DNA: TGCGCCAGCAGCTTGGAGGGGGTGGAAGTGGGTGAGCAGTTCTTC.

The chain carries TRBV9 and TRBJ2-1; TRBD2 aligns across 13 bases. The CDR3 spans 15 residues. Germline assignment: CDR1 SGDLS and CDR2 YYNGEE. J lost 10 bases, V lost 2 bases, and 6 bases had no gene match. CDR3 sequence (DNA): TGTGCCAGCAGCGTCAGGACTAGCGGGGGAGGGGAGCAGTTCTTC. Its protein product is CASSVRTSGGGEQFF.

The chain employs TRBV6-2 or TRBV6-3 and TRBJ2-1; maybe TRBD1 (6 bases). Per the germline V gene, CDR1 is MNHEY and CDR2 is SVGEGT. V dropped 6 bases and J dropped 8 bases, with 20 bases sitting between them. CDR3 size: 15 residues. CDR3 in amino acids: CASSPNPDSHHEQFF. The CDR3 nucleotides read TGTGCCAGCAGCCCCAACCCGGACAGCCACCATGAGCAGTTCTTC.

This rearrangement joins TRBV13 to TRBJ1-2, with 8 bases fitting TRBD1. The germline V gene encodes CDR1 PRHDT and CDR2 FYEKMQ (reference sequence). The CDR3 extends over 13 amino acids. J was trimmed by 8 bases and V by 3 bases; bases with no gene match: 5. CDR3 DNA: TGTGCCAGCAGCTTGGGGACAGGATGGGGCTACACCTTC. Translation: CASSLGTGWGYTF.

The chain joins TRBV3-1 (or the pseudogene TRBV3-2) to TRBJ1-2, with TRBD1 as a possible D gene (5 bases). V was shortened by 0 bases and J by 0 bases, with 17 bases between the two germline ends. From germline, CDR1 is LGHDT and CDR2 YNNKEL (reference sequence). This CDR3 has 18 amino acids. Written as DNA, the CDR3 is TGTGCCAGCAGCCAAGAAGCATTGGGGACGGCTCCTAACTATGGCTACACCTTC. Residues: CASSQEALGTAPNYGYTF.

CDR3: CASSLEGRGGTDTQYF. As DNA, the CDR3 is TGCGCCAGCAGCTTGGAAGGGCGAGGGGGCACAGATACGCAGTATTTT. The chain carries TRBV5-1 and TRBJ2-3; either TRBD1 or TRBD2 may fit D (5 bases each). Germline V CDR1 and CDR2: SGHRS, YFSETQ. CDR3 length: 16 amino acids. With 0 bases removed from V and 1 base from J, the gap between germline ends came to 12 bases.

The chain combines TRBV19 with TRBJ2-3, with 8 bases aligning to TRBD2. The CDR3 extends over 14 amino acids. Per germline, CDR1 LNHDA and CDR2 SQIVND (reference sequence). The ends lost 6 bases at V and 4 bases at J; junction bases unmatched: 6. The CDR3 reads CASRWDSGADTQYF. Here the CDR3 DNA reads TGTGCCAGTAGATGGGATAGCGGGGCAGATACGCAGTATTTT.

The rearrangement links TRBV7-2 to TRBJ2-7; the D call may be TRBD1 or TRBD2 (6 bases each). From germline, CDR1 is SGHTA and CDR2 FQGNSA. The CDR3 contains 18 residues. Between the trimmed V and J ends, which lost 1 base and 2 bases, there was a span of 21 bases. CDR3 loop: CASSLGRRGRFLPYEQYF. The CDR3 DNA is TGTGCCAGCAGCTTAGGGCGCCGGGGGCGGTTCCTTCCCTACGAGCAGTACTTC.

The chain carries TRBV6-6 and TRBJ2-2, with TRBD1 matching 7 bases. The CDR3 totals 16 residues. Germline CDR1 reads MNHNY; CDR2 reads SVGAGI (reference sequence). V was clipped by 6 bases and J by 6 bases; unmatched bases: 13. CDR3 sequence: CASSQNLRRGPGELFF. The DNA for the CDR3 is TGTGCCAGCAGCCAAAACCTGAGAAGGGGGCCCGGGGAGCTGTTTTTT.

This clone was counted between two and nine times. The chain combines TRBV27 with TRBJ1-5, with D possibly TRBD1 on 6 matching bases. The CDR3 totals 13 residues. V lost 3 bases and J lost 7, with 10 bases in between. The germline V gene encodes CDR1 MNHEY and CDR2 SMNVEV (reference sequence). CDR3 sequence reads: CASSFSGVQPQHF. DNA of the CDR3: TGTGCCAGCAGTTTCTCAGGGGTGCAGCCCCAGCATTTT.

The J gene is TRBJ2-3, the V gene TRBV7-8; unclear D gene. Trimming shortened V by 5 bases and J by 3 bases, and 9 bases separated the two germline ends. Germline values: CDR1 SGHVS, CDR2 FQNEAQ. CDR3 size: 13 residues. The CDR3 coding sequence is TGTGCCAGCAGCCGAGACGGGACAGATACGCAGTATTTT. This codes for CASSRDGTDTQYF.

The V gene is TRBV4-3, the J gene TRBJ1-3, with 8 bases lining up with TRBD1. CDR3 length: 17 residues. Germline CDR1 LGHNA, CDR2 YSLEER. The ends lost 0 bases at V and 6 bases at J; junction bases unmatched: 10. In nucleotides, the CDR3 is TGCGCCAGCAGCCAAGACGGTCCGGACAGGGTTGTAAACACCATATATTTT. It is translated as CASSQDGPDRVVNTIYF.

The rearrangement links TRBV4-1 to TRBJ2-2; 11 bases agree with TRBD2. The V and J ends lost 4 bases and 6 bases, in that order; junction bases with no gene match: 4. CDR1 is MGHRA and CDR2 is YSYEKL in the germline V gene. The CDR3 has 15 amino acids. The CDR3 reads CASSPTSGRPGELFF. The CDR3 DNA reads TGCGCCAGCAGCCCAACTAGCGGGAGACCCGGGGAGCTGTTTTTT.

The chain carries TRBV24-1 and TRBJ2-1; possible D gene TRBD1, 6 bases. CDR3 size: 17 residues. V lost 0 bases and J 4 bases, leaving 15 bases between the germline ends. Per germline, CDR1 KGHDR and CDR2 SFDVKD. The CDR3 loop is CATSDLLFGTLYNEQFF. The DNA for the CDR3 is TGTGCCACCAGTGATTTGCTATTCGGGACACTTTACAATGAGCAGTTCTTC.

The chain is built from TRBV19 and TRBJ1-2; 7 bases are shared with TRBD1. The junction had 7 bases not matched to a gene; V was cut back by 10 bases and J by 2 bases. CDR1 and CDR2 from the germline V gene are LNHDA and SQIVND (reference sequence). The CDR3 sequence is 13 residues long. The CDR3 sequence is CATLRQGNYGYTF. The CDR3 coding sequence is TGTGCCACCCTCCGACAGGGAAACTATGGCTACACCTTC.

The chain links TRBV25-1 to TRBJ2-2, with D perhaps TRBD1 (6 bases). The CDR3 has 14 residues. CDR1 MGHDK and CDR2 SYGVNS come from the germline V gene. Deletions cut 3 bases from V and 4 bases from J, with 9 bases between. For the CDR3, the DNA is TGTGCCAGCAGTGATCACAGGGTCACCGGGGAGCTGTTTTTT. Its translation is CASSDHRVTGELFF. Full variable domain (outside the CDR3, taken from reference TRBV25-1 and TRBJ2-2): EADIYQTPRYLVIGTGKKITLECSQTMGHDKMYWYQQDPGMELHLIHYSYGVNSTEKGDLSSESTVSRIRTEHFPLTLESARPSHTSQYLCASSDHRVTGELFFGEGSRLTVL.

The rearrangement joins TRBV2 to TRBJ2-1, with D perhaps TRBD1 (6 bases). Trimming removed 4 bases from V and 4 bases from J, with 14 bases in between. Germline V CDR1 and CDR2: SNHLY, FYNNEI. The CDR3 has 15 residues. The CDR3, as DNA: TGTGCCAGCAGTGGTGAGATAGGGGGTTACAATGAGCAGTTCTTC. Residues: CASSGEIGGYNEQFF.

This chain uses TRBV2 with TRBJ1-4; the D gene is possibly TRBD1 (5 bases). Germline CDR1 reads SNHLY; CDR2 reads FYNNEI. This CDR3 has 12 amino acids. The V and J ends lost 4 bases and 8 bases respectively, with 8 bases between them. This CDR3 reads CASSGEGEKLFF. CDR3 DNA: TGTGCCAGCAGTGGGGAGGGGGAAAAACTGTTTTTT.

CDR3 residues: CASQRGPNYNEQFF. The CDR3 DNA reads TGTGCCAGCCAACGGGGGCCGAATTACAATGAGCAGTTCTTC. This chain joins TRBV19 and TRBJ2-1; D may correspond to TRBD1 or TRBD2 (6 bases each). The CDR3 is 14 residues long. The V end was cut by 9 bases, the J end by 4 bases, with 16 bases between. The germline V gene has CDR1 LNHDA and CDR2 SQIVND (reference sequence).

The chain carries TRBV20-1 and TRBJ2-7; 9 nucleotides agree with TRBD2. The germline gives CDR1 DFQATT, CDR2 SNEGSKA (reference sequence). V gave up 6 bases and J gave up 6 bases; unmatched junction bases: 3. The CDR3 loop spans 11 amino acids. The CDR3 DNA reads TGCAGTGCGGCAGCGGGGGGCGAGCAGTACTTC. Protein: CSAAAGGEQYF.